This T cell receptor (beta chain) was profiled in a study of blood T cell repertoires in COVID-19. Overall study: The study drew acute and convalescent COVID-19 samples from the United States, Italy and Spain. In each case, the material was cDNA or gDNA derived from T cells, B-cell-depleted T cells, or PBMCs.

The V segment lost 1 base and the J segment 3 bases; nucleotides outside the gene matches: 2. The CDR3 covers 14 residues. Germline V gene sequence: CDR1 LGHNA, CDR2 YSLEER. As handled by the study authors: Researchers report that nucleated cell counts were estimated from reference gene primer amplification. TCRdb's table, derived via immunoSEQ multiplex PCR, lists solely in-frame clones and lacks some. That table is the source of V, J and clone size, and D and trimming were worked out from the DNA. This sample yields about 80,000 clones, of which more than 75% are seen a single time; roughly 10% belongs to the top ten.

The source material was peripheral blood. This sequence was found in a man in his fifties or sixties with acute or convalescent COVID-19. The chain uses TRBV4-3 and TRBJ2-5; 7 bases match TRBD2. This CDR3 reads CASSQVGGKETQYF. Written as DNA, the CDR3 is TGCGCCAGCAGCCAAGTGGGGGGGAAAGAGACCCAGTACTTC.